The 8 T cell receptor beta chains given below trace back to one sample, sequenced in a study of glioma-infiltrating T cells (dated by TCRdb to 2016 to 2018). TCRdb lists the instrument as Illumina MiSeq. TCR alpha and beta CDR3 regions were amplified with the iRepertoire nested amplicon-rescue multiplex PCR (arm-PCR) platform from RNA. The public reads were run again by TCRdb, first through fastp at Q25 and then through MiXCR, and only productive beta chains were kept. Rows are combined by CDR3 protein, so each entry shows the most common genes and DNA. The sample data list approximately 400,000 distinct CDR3 sequences, and 41% of these were observed just once. Jointly, the top ten make up approximately 12% of the sample. Sequenced material: glioma tissue, nonneoplastic brain tissue, or PBMCs (not recorded which). The origin of the receptors is a human donor with low-grade glioma or glioblastoma, undergoing nonglioma brain surgery, or in good health (not recorded which).

In its sample, this clonotype was seen many times. The chain couples TRBV7-8 to TRBJ1-1; the D gene is possibly TRBD1 (6 bases). The ends were cut back, 3 bases at V and 5 bases at J, with 13 bases in the middle. The germline CDR1 and CDR2 sequences are SGHVS and FQNEAQ. CDR3 length: 14 residues. CDR3 sequence (DNA): TGTGCCAGCAGCTTCCCGGGGGCCGAGACTGAAGCTTTCTTT. This codes for CASSFPGAETEAFF.

For this clonotype: A much larger clone differs from this one at a single base, so this may be a read error. The rearrangement links TRBV7-2 to TRBJ2-3; D remains unclear. Trimming shortened V by 6 bases and J by 2 bases, and 18 bases separated the two germline ends. Looked up from germline, CDR1 is SGHTA and CDR2 is FQGNSA. The length of the CDR3 is 16 residues. This chain's CDR3 is CASREGIAGITDTQYF. CDR3 in DNA: TGTGCCAGCAGGGAAGGGATCGCCGGAATCACAGATACGCAGTATTTT.

The chain carries TRBV5-1 and TRBJ2-7; no clear D gene. This CDR3 is built from 13 residues. V was trimmed by 4 bases and J by 6 bases, leaving 14 bases between them. Per germline, CDR1 SGHRS and CDR2 YFSETQ. In DNA form, the CDR3 reads TGCGCCAGCAGCGCGCAAACGGCCCTCGAGCAGTACTTC. Protein product: CASSAQTALEQYF.

V gene TRBV6-1 combines with J gene TRBJ2-6, with D maybe TRBD1 (6 bases). The CDR3 runs to 17 residues. The V end was cut by 5 bases, the J end by 0 bases, with 14 bases between. Looked up from germline, CDR1 is MNHNS and CDR2 is SASEGT. The CDR3 sequence: CASSIDRSPSGANVLTF. DNA for the CDR3: TGTGCCAGCAGTATAGACAGGTCCCCCTCTGGGGCCAACGTCCTGACTTTC.

As for this clonotype: This may be a read error, as it is one base from a much larger clone. The gene calls are TRBV15 and TRBJ2-7; 9 bases match TRBD1. Germline CDR1 and CDR2: LNHNV and YYDKDF (reference sequence). This CDR3 is 15 amino acids long. DNA of the CDR3: TGTGCCACCAGCTCATGGGACAGGGTACCCTACGAGCGGTACTTC. It codes for CATSSWDRVPYERYF.

Only one count was recorded for this clonotype. CDR3 sequence reads: CASSMLAGAEQFF. The CDR3 region has the DNA TGTGCCAGTAGTATGCTAGCGGGAGCTGAGCAGTTCTTC. The J gene is TRBJ2-1, the V gene TRBV19; 10 nucleotides line up with TRBD2. Germline lookup yields CDR1 LNHDA and CDR2 SQIVND (reference sequence). J lost 9 bases, V lost 3 bases, and 2 bases had no gene match. This CDR3 spans 13 amino acids.

The sample holds one count of this clonotype. Given a much more abundant clone one base away, this may be a read error. The genes are TRBV20-1 and TRBJ1-2; 8 bases align to TRBD1. Germline V gene sequence: CDR1 DFQATT, CDR2 SNEGSKA (reference sequence). V trimming: 6 bases; J trimming: 6 bases; junction bases outside the gene matches: 9. The CDR3 is 13 amino acids. CDR3 in amino acids: CSAIPGGGNGYTF. The CDR3 DNA follows: TGCAGTGCGATCCCAGGGGGCGGCAATGGCTACACCTTC.

This clonotype was seen more than once but under ten times. The chain uses TRBV4-1 and TRBJ2-7; TRBD2 matches at 12 bases. After removal of 5 bases from V and 0 bases from J, the junction contained 8 bases not matched to a gene. The germline CDR1 and CDR2 sequences are MGHRA and YSYEKL. CDR3 length: 17 amino acids. CDR3 sequence reads: CASSYRLAGESSYEQYF. The DNA for the CDR3 is TGCGCCAGCAGCTACAGACTAGCGGGAGAAAGCTCCTACGAGCAGTACTTC.